These 4 T cell receptor beta chains share one sample of origin, sequenced in a study of neurological immune-mediated disorders (dated by TCRdb to the late 2010s). Library preparation was by 5' RACE. The sample was run on an Illumina HiSeq 2500. TCRdb reran the public reads through fastp at Q25 and MiXCR, keeping productive beta chains. Each CDR3 protein gets just one entry, which takes the most common genes and DNA from the rows behind it. Present in this sample are 45,000 or so distinct CDR3 sequences, roughly 21% of which were seen just once. About 4.7% of the sample is taken by the ten largest. The sample's time point label is to be understood as: technical triplicate 3. The sequencing input was PBMCs. These receptors all stem from a man in his 60s with HTLV-1-associated myelopathy (HAM/TSP).

At least ten counts were recorded for this clonotype. This rearrangement joins TRBV14 to TRBJ1-1; 7 positions match TRBD1. The germline V gene has CDR1 SGHDN and CDR2 FVKESK. The length of the CDR3 is 15 residues. Losses at the gene ends were 3 bases for V and 3 bases for J; bases not matched to a gene: 7. CDR3 region: CASSHTTGWHTEAFF. As DNA, the CDR3 is TGTGCCAGCAGCCATACGACAGGGTGGCACACTGAAGCTTTCTTT. Variable domain in full (rest from reference TRBV14 and TRBJ1-1): EAGVTQFPSHSVIEKGQTVTLRCDPISGHDNLYWYRRVMGKEIKFLLHFVKESKQDESGMPNNRFLAERTGGTYSTLKVQPAELEDSGVYFCASSHTTGWHTEAFFGQGTRLTVV.

This clonotype showed up many times. The chain combines TRBV12-3 or TRBV12-4 with TRBJ2-1; D is undetermined. CDR3 length equals 12 residues. V lost 2 bases, J lost 6 bases, and 5 bases lay in between. The chain's CDR3 is CASSLLANEQFF. In nucleotides, the CDR3 is TGTGCCAGCAGTTTATTGGCCAATGAGCAGTTCTTC.

This clonotype was seen at least ten times. The rearrangement joins TRBV7-3 to TRBJ2-1, with D perhaps being TRBD1 or TRBD2 (5 bases each). This CDR3 comprises 16 residues. Germline CDR1 and CDR2: SGHTA and FQGTGA. Trimming cost V 3 bases and J 5 bases, with 17 bases left between them. The CDR3 spells CASSFSEGRVDNEQFF. The DNA of the CDR3 is TGTGCCAGCAGCTTTTCAGAGGGACGCGTAGACAATGAGCAGTTCTTC.

V usage is TRBV6-2 or TRBV6-3 and J usage is TRBJ2-3, with D possibly matching TRBD2 (6 bases). Germline CDR1 is MNHEY and CDR2 is SVGEGT. This CDR3 spans 15 amino acids. Trimming removed 2 bases from V and 1 base from J, with 10 bases in between. CDR3 protein: CASSYRPSGTDTQYF. The CDR3, as DNA: TGTGCCAGCAGTTACCGGCCTAGCGGCACAGATACGCAGTATTTT.